Listed here are 5 T cell receptor beta chains from one sample, sequenced in a study of PD-L1 blockade in urothelial cancer. As to time point: pretreatment peripheral blood. Only in-frame clones appear in the TCRdb table, and some are missing; sequencing was by immunoSEQ multiplex PCR. Of around 100,000 clones listed, around 91% are singletons. Here the sequenced sample was PBMCs, taken around atezolizumab (anti-PD-L1) treatment. Receptors were obtained from a man aged 55 to 70 with urothelial cancer.

This chain joins TRBV5-4 and TRBJ2-1, with 8 bases aligning to TRBD2. The CDR3 has 15 amino acids. The J segment lost 3 bases and the V segment lost 4 bases, leaving 6 bases of the junction unmatched. The germline CDR1 and CDR2 sequences are SGHNT and YYREEE (reference sequence). The CDR3 protein is CASSPRTSNYNEQFF. In nucleotides, the CDR3 is TGTGCCAGCAGCCCGAGGACTAGCAACTACAATGAGCAGTTCTTC.

This chain joins TRBV14 and TRBJ2-2; TRBD2 might be the D (5 bases). CDR1 is SGHDN, CDR2 FVKESK, per germline. Trimming cost V 1 base and J 4 bases, with 10 bases left between them. The CDR3 loop spans 15 amino acids. The CDR3 loop is CASSQVSGITGELFF. For the CDR3, the DNA is TGTGCCAGCAGCCAAGTGTCGGGAATCACCGGGGAGCTGTTTTTT.

This clone was counted a few times. The chain links TRBV28 to TRBJ2-6; TRBD2 agrees at 7 bases. Per the germline V gene, CDR1 is MDHEN and CDR2 is SYDVKM. This CDR3 is 14 amino acids long. Losses at the gene ends were 7 bases for V and 4 bases for J; bases not matched to a gene: 4. CDR3 amino acids: CASTGGSGANVLTF. The CDR3 DNA reads as TGTGCCAGCACGGGGGGATCCGGGGCCAACGTCCTGACTTTC.

The chain carries TRBV5-6 and TRBJ2-1; 9 positions match TRBD1. Germline V lookup: CDR1 SGHDT, CDR2 YYEEEE. J gave up 5 bases and V 4 bases, and 10 bases lay outside the gene matches. This CDR3 comprises 16 residues. CDR3 amino acids: CASSPAPGQGDNEQFF. The CDR3 DNA sequence: TGTGCCAGCAGCCCCGCTCCGGGACAGGGAGACAATGAGCAGTTCTTC.

This chain joins TRBV19 and TRBJ2-3; 7 bases fit TRBD2. Unmatched junction bases numbered 2, after V lost 4 bases and J lost 1 base. CDR1 and CDR2 (germline): LNHDA, SQIVND (reference sequence). The CDR3 loop spans 14 amino acids. The CDR3 DNA is TGTGCCAGTAGTAAGCGGGGTGGCACAGATACGCAGTATTTT. It translates to CASSKRGGTDTQYF.